These T cell receptor beta chains were read from a single sample in a study of T cell responses to AZD1222 COVID-19 vaccine. The assay was immunoSEQ multiplex PCR, and TCRdb's table has in-frame clones only and misses some. The profile shows 200,000 or so clones, about 91% of them singletons. The sequenced sample was peripheral blood, obtained on day 0 of AZD1222 vaccination. The receptors were sampled from an adult in good health. CDR3s include the opening cysteine and the closing phenylalanine or tryptophan. Each record gives: clone size, J gene, D gene, V gene, CDR3 protein, CDR3 DNA. The D gene is left open where the match is weak. Some rows mark clone size as missing; the rest say once, few, many or name a class of expanded clone.

- | TRBJ1-2 | - | TRBV15 | CATSRAEVKPVGYTF | TGTGCCACCAGCAGAGCGGAGGTCAAACCGGTTGGCTACACCTTC
- | TRBJ1-2 | - | TRBV6-2/TRBV6-3 | CASSFSGGYTF | TGTGCCAGCAGTTTCTCGGGCGGCTACACCTTC
- | TRBJ1-1 | TRBD1 | TRBV28 | CASKGGGQRNTEAFF | TGTGCCAGCAAAGGGGGGGGACAGAGAAACACTGAAGCTTTCTTT
- | TRBJ2-7 | - | TRBV7-4 | CASIWAPEACSSYEQYF | TGTGCCAGCATCTGGGCACCTGAGGCCTGCAGCTCCTACGAGCAGTACTTC
- | TRBJ2-7 | - | TRBV6-5 | CAGTTGSSYEQYF | TGTGCCGGAACTACAGGGAGCTCCTACGAGCAGTACTTC
- | TRBJ2-7 | - | TRBV2 | CASSRSYEQYF | TGTGCCAGCTCGAGGTCCTACGAGCAGTACTTC
- | TRBJ1-1 | TRBD1 | TRBV4-2 | CASSPGGNTEAFF | TGTGCCAGCAGCCCAGGGGGTAACACTGAAGCTTTCTTT
- | TRBJ2-3 | - | TRBV11-2 | CASSLRLAEGRDTQYF | TGTGCCAGCAGCTTACGTCTAGCTGAGGGTAGAGATACGCAGTATTTT
- | TRBJ1-5 | TRBD1 | TRBV30 | CAWNLGTGHNQPQHF | TGTGCCTGGAACCTCGGGACAGGGCACAATCAGCCCCAGCATTTT
- | TRBJ2-1 | - | TRBV12-5 | CASGLDLLPGSEQFF | TGTGCTAGTGGTTTGGACCTCCTCCCTGGGAGTGAGCAGTTCTTC
- | TRBJ1-2 | - | TRBV3-1/TRBV3-2 | CASSQAGRGYTF | TGTGCCAGCAGCCAAGCGGGGAGAGGCTACACCTTC
- | TRBJ2-3 | - | TRBV28 | CASSTPRRDTQYF | TGTGCCAGCAGTACTCCCCGTCGGGATACGCAGTATTTT
- | TRBJ2-5 | TRBD2 | TRBV28 | CASSQPLLAGLYQETQYF | TGTGCCAGCAGCCAACCCCTCCTAGCGGGACTGTACCAAGAGACCCAGTACTTC
- | TRBJ2-7 | - | TRBV5-1 | CASSLVSVGEQYF | TGCGCCAGCAGCTTAGTGAGCGTAGGCGAGCAGTACTTC
- | TRBJ2-7 | - | TRBV5-1 | CASSPARVSYEQYF | TGCGCCAGCAGCCCCGCCCGGGTTTCCTACGAGCAGTACTTC
- | TRBJ2-1 | - | TRBV2 | CASSETLVGNEQFF | TGTGCCAGCAGTGAAACCCTCGTGGGCAATGAGCAGTTCTTC
- | TRBJ2-2 | TRBD2 | TRBV11-2 | CASSLLAGVPQFTSGELFF | TGTGCCAGCAGCCTCCTAGCGGGGGTCCCCCAATTTACCTCCGGGGAGCTGTTTTTT
- | TRBJ1-4 | - | TRBV9 | CASSVVGSEGKLFF | TGTGCCAGCAGCGTAGTAGGGTCGGAAGGAAAACTGTTTTTT
- | TRBJ1-2 | - | TRBV29-1 | CSVGGGEGYGYTF | TGCAGCGTTGGGGGGGGTGAAGGCTATGGCTACACCTTC
- | TRBJ2-3 | TRBD2 | TRBV7-2 | CASSFPGGVGTDTQYF | TGTGCCAGCAGCTTCCCTGGGGGGGTAGGGACAGATACGCAGTATTTT
- | TRBJ1-2 | - | TRBV7-2 | CASSSRGGDYGYTF | TGTGCCAGCAGCTCCCGGGGAGGCGACTATGGCTACACCTTC
- | TRBJ2-3 | - | TRBV6-6 | CASSFPGGTDTQYF | TGTGCCAGCAGTTTTCCAGGGGGCACAGATACGCAGTATTTT
- | TRBJ1-1 | - | TRBV7-3 | CASSLTGKGTEAFF | TGTGCCAGCAGCTTAACAGGGAAAGGCACTGAAGCTTTCTTT
- | TRBJ2-5 | - | TRBV3-1/TRBV3-2 | CASSQDRFGGSETQYF | TGTGCCAGCAGCCAAGATCGGTTCGGGGGAAGCGAGACCCAGTACTTC
- | TRBJ1-5 | - | TRBV6-5 | CASSRAGQPQHF | TGTGCCAGCTCAAGGGCGGGTCAGCCCCAGCATTTT
- | TRBJ2-7 | TRBD1 | TRBV3-1/TRBV3-2 | CASSQDWQGAKWDTKAYEQYF | TGTGCCAGCAGCCAGGACTGGCAGGGGGCGAAGTGGGATACAAAGGCCTACGAGCAGTACTTC
- | TRBJ1-4 | - | TRBV15 | CATSAGTEKLFF | TGTGCCACCAGCGCCGGGACAGAAAAACTGTTTTTT
- | TRBJ1-1 | TRBD1 | TRBV7-9 | CASSLTGVAEAFF | TGTGCCAGCAGCTTAACAGGGGTGGCTGAAGCTTTCTTT
once | TRBJ1-3 | TRBD1 | TRBV4-1 | CASSQDQQGARGNTIYF | TGCGCCAGCAGCCAAGATCAACAGGGGGCGCGCGGAAACACCATATATTTT
- | TRBJ1-4 | - | TRBV19 | CASSIGALSTNEKLFF | TGTGCCAGTAGTATAGGGGCCCTCTCAACTAATGAAAAACTGTTTTTT
- | TRBJ2-2 | TRBD2 | TRBV5-5 | CASSLWYSGGTITGELFF | TGTGCCAGCAGCTTGTGGTACAGCGGGGGCACCATCACCGGGGAGCTGTTTTTT
- | TRBJ1-5 | - | TRBV2 | CASSKQTNSNQPQHF | TGTGCCAGCAGTAAACAGACAAATAGCAATCAGCCCCAGCATTTT
- | TRBJ1-5 | - | TRBV5-6 | CASSSWSPSWGNQPQHF | TGTGCCAGCAGCTCCTGGAGCCCCTCTTGGGGCAATCAGCCCCAGCATTTT
once | TRBJ1-1 | - | TRBV9 | CASSPTLQGNTEAFF | TGTGCCAGCAGCCCCACCCTACAGGGGAACACTGAAGCTTTCTTT
- | TRBJ2-7 | - | TRBV3-1/TRBV3-2 | CASSYEEEQYF | TGTGCCAGCAGCTACGAGGAGGAGCAGTACTTC
- | TRBJ2-3 | TRBD2 | TRBV18 | CASSPIQRGGVHTDTQYF | TGTGCCAGCTCACCGATCCAGCGGGGGGGTGTACACACAGATACGCAGTATTTT
- | TRBJ2-3 | - | TRBV3-1/TRBV3-2 | CASKVGHSTDTQYF | TGTGCCAGCAAGGTGGGACACAGCACAGATACGCAGTATTTT
once | TRBJ2-7 | - | TRBV18 | CASSPLEIYEQYF | TGTGCCAGCTCACCACTGGAAATATACGAGCAGTACTTC
- | TRBJ1-1 | TRBD1 | TRBV15 | CATSRRDSTLKAFF | TGTGCCACCAGCAGGAGGGACAGTACTTTGAAAGCTTTCTTT
- | TRBJ2-3 | - | TRBV5-1 | CASSLGVPSTDTQYF | TGCGCCAGCAGCTTGGGGGTCCCTAGCACAGATACGCAGTATTTT
- | TRBJ1-2 | - | TRBV5-4 | CASSLTENGGYTF | TGTGCCAGCAGCTTGACAGAGAACGGAGGCTACACCTTC